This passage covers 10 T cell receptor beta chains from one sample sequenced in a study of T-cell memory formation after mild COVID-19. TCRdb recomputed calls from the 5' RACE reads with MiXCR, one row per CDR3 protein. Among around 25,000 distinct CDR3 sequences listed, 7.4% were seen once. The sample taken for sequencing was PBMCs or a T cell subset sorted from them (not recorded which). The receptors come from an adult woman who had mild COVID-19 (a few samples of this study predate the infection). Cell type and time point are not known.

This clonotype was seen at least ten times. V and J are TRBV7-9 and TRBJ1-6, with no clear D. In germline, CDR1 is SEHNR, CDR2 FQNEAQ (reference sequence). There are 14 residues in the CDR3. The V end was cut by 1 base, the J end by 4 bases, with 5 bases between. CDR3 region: CASSLEQYNSPLHF. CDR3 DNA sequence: TGTGCCAGCAGCTTAGAGCAATATAATTCACCCCTCCACTTT.

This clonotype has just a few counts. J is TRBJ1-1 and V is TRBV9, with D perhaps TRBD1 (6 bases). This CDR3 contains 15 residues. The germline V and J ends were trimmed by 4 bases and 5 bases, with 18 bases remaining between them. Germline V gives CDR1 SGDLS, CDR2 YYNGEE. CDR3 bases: TGTGCCAGCAGCCCGACCGGGGGCGTTGGGACTGAAGCTTTCTTT. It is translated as CASSPTGGVGTEAFF.

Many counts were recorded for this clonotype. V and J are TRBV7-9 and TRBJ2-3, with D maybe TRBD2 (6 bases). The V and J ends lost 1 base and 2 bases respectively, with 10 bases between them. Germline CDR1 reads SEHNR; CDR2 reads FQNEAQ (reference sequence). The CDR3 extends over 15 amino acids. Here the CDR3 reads CASSLVGGSTDTQYF. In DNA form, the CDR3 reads TGTGCCAGCAGCTTAGTGGGAGGATCCACAGATACGCAGTATTTT. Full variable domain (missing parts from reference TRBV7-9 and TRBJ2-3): DTGVSQNPRHKITKRGQNVTFRCDPISEHNRLYWYRQTLGQGPEFLTYFQNEAQLEKSRLLSDRFSAERPKGSFSTLEIQRTEQGDSAMYLCASSLVGGSTDTQYFGPGTRLTVL.

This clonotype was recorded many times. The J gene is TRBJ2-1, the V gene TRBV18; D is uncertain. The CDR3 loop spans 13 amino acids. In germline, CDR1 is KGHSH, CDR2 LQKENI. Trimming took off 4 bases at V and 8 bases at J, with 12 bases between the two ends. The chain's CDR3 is CASSLLALDEQFF. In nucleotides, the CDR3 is TGTGCCAGCTCACTTCTGGCCTTGGATGAGCAGTTCTTC.

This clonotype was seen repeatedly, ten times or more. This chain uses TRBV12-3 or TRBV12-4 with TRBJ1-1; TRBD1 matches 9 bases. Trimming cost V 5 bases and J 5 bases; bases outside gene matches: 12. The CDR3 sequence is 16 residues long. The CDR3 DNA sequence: TGTGCCAGCAGTCCCACACAGGGGGCGCGTCGAACTGAAGCTTTCTTT. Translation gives CASSPTQGARRTEAFF.

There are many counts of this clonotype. The CDR3 DNA follows: TGCAGTGCTAGAGGATACGGACAGGGGGTTAGGTCGGACACTGAAGCTTTCTTT. This translates into CSARGYGQGVRSDTEAFF. This rearrangement joins TRBV20-1 to TRBJ1-1; 10 nucleotides align to TRBD1. With 1 base clipped from V and 3 bases from J, the junction kept 14 bases outside the gene matches. There are 18 residues in the CDR3. Germline lookup yields CDR1 DFQATT and CDR2 SNEGSKA (reference sequence).

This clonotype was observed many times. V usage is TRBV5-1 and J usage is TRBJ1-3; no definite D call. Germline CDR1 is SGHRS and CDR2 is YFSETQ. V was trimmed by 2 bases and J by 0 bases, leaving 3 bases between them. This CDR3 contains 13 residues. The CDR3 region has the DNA TGCGCCAGCAGCTTAGACTCTGGAAACACCATATATTTT. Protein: CASSLDSGNTIYF.

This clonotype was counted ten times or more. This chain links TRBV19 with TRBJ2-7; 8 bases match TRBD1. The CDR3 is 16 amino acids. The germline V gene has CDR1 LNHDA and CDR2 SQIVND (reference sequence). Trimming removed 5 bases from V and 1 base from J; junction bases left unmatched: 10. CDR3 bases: TGTGCCAGTAGTTTACGTCAGGGGGCGAGGTCCTACGAGCAGTACTTC. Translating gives CASSLRQGARSYEQYF.

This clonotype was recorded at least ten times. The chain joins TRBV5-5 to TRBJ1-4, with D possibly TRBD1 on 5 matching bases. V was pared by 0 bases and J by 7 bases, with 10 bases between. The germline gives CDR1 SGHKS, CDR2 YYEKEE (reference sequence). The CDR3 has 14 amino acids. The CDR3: CASSLEGVGEKLFF. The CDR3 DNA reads TGTGCCAGCAGCTTGGAAGGGGTTGGTGAAAAACTGTTTTTT.

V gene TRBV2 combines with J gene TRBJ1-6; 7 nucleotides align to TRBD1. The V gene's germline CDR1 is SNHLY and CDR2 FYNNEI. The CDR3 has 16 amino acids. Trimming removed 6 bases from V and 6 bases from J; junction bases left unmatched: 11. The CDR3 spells CASRDDRAGFNSPLHF. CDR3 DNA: TGTGCCAGCAGAGACGACAGGGCCGGCTTTAATTCACCCCTCCACTTT. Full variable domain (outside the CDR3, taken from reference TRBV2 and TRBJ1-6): EPEVTQTPSHQVTQMGQEVILRCVPISNHLYFYWYRQILGQKVEFLVSFYNNEISEKSEIFDDQFSVERPDGSNFTLKIRSTKLEDSAMYFCASRDDRAGFNSPLHFGNGTRLTVT.